Listed below are T cell receptor beta chains from one sample, sequenced in a study of blood T cell repertoires in COVID-19. The data were produced by immunoSEQ multiplex PCR, yet TCRdb's version contains in-frame clones alone and is incomplete. The data show some 91,000 clones, just over 90% seen once. The sequenced sample was peripheral blood. These receptors were obtained from a man aged 60 to 75 with acute or convalescent COVID-19. Each CDR3 is given with its conserved first and last residue. The D gene is left open where the match is weak. The size of a clone is reported for some rows only, either as once, few or many, or as a class for expanded clones.

-	-	TRBV6-5	TRBJ1-2	TGTGCCAGCAGTTTGGGGGGGGGTGGTAAACACTATGGCTACACCTTC	CASSLGGGGKHYGYTF
-	-	TRBV6-5	TRBJ1-5	TGTGCCAGCATCATTTGGGGGGTGTGTCAGCCCCAGCATTTT	CASIIWGVCQPQHF
TRBD1	-	TRBV7-8	TRBJ1-5	TGTGCCAGTAATCACTTCCGGGACAGGGGCCGGAGCAATCAGCCCCAGCATTTT	CASNHFRDRGRSNQPQHF
TRBD1	-	TRBV5-1	TRBJ1-4	TGCGCCAGCAGCTTACAGGGGCTAACTAATGAAAAACTGTTTTTT	CASSLQGLTNEKLFF
TRBD1	-	TRBV2	TRBJ1-1	TGTGCCAGCACCCGACAGGGAGGCGGTGAAGCTTTCTTT	CASTRQGGGEAFF
-	-	TRBV6-5	TRBJ1-6	TGTGCCAGCAGTTACTGGGGAGAGCAATCACCCCTCCACTTT	CASSYWGEQSPLHF
TRBD1	few	TRBV3-1/TRBV3-2	TRBJ1-2	TGTGCCAGCAGCCAAGCAAGAACAGGGGGAGGCTACACCTTC	CASSQARTGGGYTF
-	-	TRBV9	TRBJ1-4	TGTGCCAGCAGCGGAAGCCGGGACAACCCAACTAATGAAAAACTGTTTTTT	CASSGSRDNPTNEKLFF
-	-	TRBV18	TRBJ1-2	TGTGCCAGCTCACAGACGCAGGCCTCCTATGGCTACACCTTC	CASSQTQASYGYTF
TRBD1	-	TRBV3-1/TRBV3-2	TRBJ1-6	TGTGCCAGCAGCCTCGGGACAGGGATTGTCCCCCTCCACTTT	CASSLGTGIVPLHF
-	-	TRBV19	TRBJ1-5	TGTGCCAGTGGCGAGCGGGGAGATCAGCCCCAGCATTTT	CASGERGDQPQHF
-	-	TRBV11-2	TRBJ1-2	TGTGCCAGCAGCTTACTATACAGGGATAATTATGGCTACACCTTC	CASSLLYRDNYGYTF
TRBD2	-	TRBV19	TRBJ2-5	TGTGCCAGTAGTATCGTGGGGCGGGGGGCAGAACGCGAGCGAGAGACCCAGTACTTC	CASSIVGRGAERERETQYF
TRBD1	-	TRBV29-1	TRBJ1-2	TGCAGCGTTCCAGGACCGGGACAGGGGGCGGACGGCTACACCTTC	CSVPGPGQGADGYTF
TRBD1	few	TRBV19	TRBJ1-1	TGTGCCAGTAGTACGCGACAGGGGGCCGTTGGGAACACTGAAGCTTTCTTT	CASSTRQGAVGNTEAFF
-	-	TRBV7-9	TRBJ1-1	TGTGCCAGCAGCTTACTCGGTGAGAGCACTGAAGCTTTCTTT	CASSLLGESTEAFF
TRBD1	-	TRBV7-9	TRBJ1-4	TGTGCCAGCAGCCCCTGGACAGGGGTGGGTGAAAAACTGTTTTTT	CASSPWTGVGEKLFF
TRBD1	-	TRBV19	TRBJ1-2	TGTGCCAGTAGTATAGGACAGGGTAACGGCTACACCTTC	CASSIGQGNGYTF
-	-	TRBV6-6	TRBJ2-3	TGTGCCAGCCGCCCTTATGCGGCAAGCACAGATACGCAGTATTTT	CASRPYAASTDTQYF
-	once	TRBV19	TRBJ1-6	TGTGCCAGTAACAACCAGGGTGGAGATTCACCCCTCCACTTT	CASNNQGGDSPLHF
-	-	TRBV29-1	TRBJ1-1	TGCAGCGTACACACAGCGAACACTGAAGCTTTCTTT	CSVHTANTEAFF
TRBD1	-	TRBV3-1/TRBV3-2	TRBJ1-1	TGTGCCAGCAGCCAGAACAGGGGGAGCGTGGGCACTGAAGCTTTCTTT	CASSQNRGSVGTEAFF
-	-	TRBV9	TRBJ1-2	TGTGCCAGCAGCGACCCCAGGGGAGGGCGCTATGGCTACACCTTC	CASSDPRGGRYGYTF
-	-	TRBV6-5	TRBJ1-3	TGTGCCAGCAGTACCAACAGAGCCTCTGGAAACACCATATATTTT	CASSTNRASGNTIYF
-	-	TRBV5-4	TRBJ1-1	TGTGCCAGCAGCTTGGCGTCCCAGAAGAACACTGAAGCTTTCTTT	CASSLASQKNTEAFF
TRBD1	-	TRBV27	TRBJ1-1	TGTGCCAGCACCAAACAGGGGGCGAACACTGAAGCTTTCTTT	CASTKQGANTEAFF
-	-	TRBV6-6	TRBJ2-7	TGTGCCAGCGGCCAGGCTTCCAGCTCCTACGAGCAGTACTTC	CASGQASSSYEQYF
-	-	TRBV24-1	TRBJ2-2	TGTGCCACCAGTGATTCCCGCCTGGACACCAACACCGGGGAGCTGTTTTTT	CATSDSRLDTNTGELFF
TRBD1	few	TRBV5-1	TRBJ1-1	TGCGCCAGCAGCTTGGGGACAGGGGGGATGAACACTGAAGCTTTCTTT	CASSLGTGGMNTEAFF
-	-	TRBV30	TRBJ1-6	TGTGCCTGGAAAACAGGGATGTTTAGTTCCTATAATTCACCCCTCCACTTT	CAWKTGMFSSYNSPLHF
-	-	TRBV7-9	TRBJ1-2	TGTGCCAGCAGCTTAGCGCTCCGAGGCAGCTCCTATGGCTACACCTTC	CASSLALRGSSYGYTF
-	-	TRBV10-1	TRBJ1-5	TGCGCCAGCAGCACAGGAGTCAATCAGCCCCAGCATTTT	CASSTGVNQPQHF
TRBD1	-	TRBV6-5	TRBJ1-2	TGTGCCAGCAGTCAGGACAGGCATGGCTACACCTTC	CASSQDRHGYTF
TRBD1	-	TRBV7-2	TRBJ1-1	TGTGCCAGCAGCTTAGGGCGGACAGGGGGTGTGAGGACTGAAGCTTTCTTT	CASSLGRTGGVRTEAFF
-	-	TRBV11-3	TRBJ1-6	TGTGCCAGCAGCCGACATGGAAATAATTCACCCCTCCACTTT	CASSRHGNNSPLHF
TRBD1	-	TRBV5-8	TRBJ1-1	TGTGCCAGCAGCTTCGGGACAGGGAGAACTGAAGCTTTCTTT	CASSFGTGRTEAFF
TRBD1	-	TRBV6-1	TRBJ1-1	TGTGCCAGCAGTGAGCCCGGGACAGGGAACACTGAAGCTTTCTTT	CASSEPGTGNTEAFF
TRBD2	-	TRBV28	TRBJ2-7	TGTGCCAGCAGTTTGCGGGGGGCGTACGAGCAGTACTTC	CASSLRGAYEQYF
-	-	TRBV5-4	TRBJ1-2	TGTGCCAGCAGCTTGGACGGCAGGGGTTACTATGGCTACACCTTC	CASSLDGRGYYGYTF
TRBD1	-	TRBV9	TRBJ1-2	TGTGCCAGCAGCGAGGGACAGCGCTATGGCTACACCTTC	CASSEGQRYGYTF
TRBD1	once	TRBV5-1	TRBJ2-3	TGCGCCAGCAGCCAGGGACAGGTAGATACGCAGTATTTT	CASSQGQVDTQYF
-	-	TRBV2	TRBJ1-2	TGTGCCAGCAGTGTAAGAGGCCTCTCGGGATATGGCTACACCTTC	CASSVRGLSGYGYTF
TRBD1	-	TRBV4-1	TRBJ2-1	TGCGCCAGCAGCCATGAAGACAGGGACCACAATGAGCAGTTCTTC	CASSHEDRDHNEQFF
-	-	TRBV6-5	TRBJ1-3	TGTGCCAGCAGTCGCAACACTGGAAACACCATATATTTT	CASSRNTGNTIYF
TRBD1	-	TRBV4-1	TRBJ1-5	TGCGCCAGCAGCCAGACGGACAGGGGGAATCAGCCCCAGCATTTT	CASSQTDRGNQPQHF
-	-	TRBV11-1	TRBJ1-1	TGTGCCAGCAGCTTAGGGCGGGGGGCCAATGAAGCTTTCTTT	CASSLGRGANEAFF
-	-	TRBV6-5	TRBJ1-3	TGTGCCAGCAGCAAAACAGGGAGCTCTGGAAACACCATATATTTT	CASSKTGSSGNTIYF
-	-	TRBV4-2	TRBJ1-1	TGTGCCAGCAGCCAAGATCTGCAGGGGAACACTGAAGCTTTCTTT	CASSQDLQGNTEAFF
-	-	TRBV29-1	TRBJ1-2	TGCAGCGTCGAACGGGGTGCAGAAGGCTACACCTTC	CSVERGAEGYTF
-	-	TRBV19	TRBJ1-1	TGTGCCAGTAGTTCAAGAGGGTGGAAAGCCGGTTTCTTT	CASSSRGWKAGFF